This T cell receptor (beta chain) was recovered during a study of blood T cell repertoires in COVID-19 (dated by TCRdb to 2019 to 2021). Regarding the study in general: Collaborator samples came from the United States, Italy and Spain and covered acute and convalescent phases of COVID-19. The dataset comprised deeply sampled blood TCRbeta repertoires from subjects exposed to, actively infected with, or recovered from COVID-19. Where available, HLA class I and class II types were taken from metadata supplied by the sample provider and were not determined by assay-based typing. The repertoires were made available in a free public database intended to serve as a resource for research on the immune response to SARS-CoV-2. The material from the prospective study consisted of cDNA or gDNA derived from T cells, B-cell-depleted T cells, or PBMCs. Nearly every sample came with metadata listing a de-identified subject ID, COVID-19 status, age in years and sex. Samples were obtained from the ongoing ImmuneRACE study (first 160 participants) and from over 1,000 subjects provided by 6 global collaborators.

What the study reported, not specific to this receptor: How much clinical and demographic metadata was included differed by source and by participant, and the metadata was provided uncurated.

The collaborating institutions used their own protocols to collect whole blood in K2EDTA tubes. For TCRbeta analysis, collaborator samples were shipped as frozen whole blood, as isolated PBMCs, or as DNA extracted from either sample type. From the cysteine up to the phenylalanine, the CDR3 has a length of 18 residues. Just the 54-base CDR3 DNA is kept, in frame starting at base 1. With regard to this clone: The clone's antigen remains unknown. There are no base qualities to consult, and no much larger clone falls within one base.

TCRbeta CDR3 regions were amplified from genomic DNA by means of the immunoSEQ Assay, a bias-controlled multiplex PCR. Concerning the study's data processing: The number of nucleated cells in each sample was estimated by amplification of reference gene primers within the assay. To quantify the absolute abundance of each unique TCRbeta CDR3 rearrangement, sequence reads were collapsed and filtered. For each sample, productive Simpson clonality was calculated as the square root of Simpson's diversity index across productive rearrangements. TCRdb mirrors the immuneACCESS table, restricted to in-frame sequences. Some clones are absent from its copies; in checked studies, under half trace to an unresolved V gene, and the reason for the others is unknown. That table furnishes V, J and clone size, whereas the DNA furnished D and trimming. This sample has over 300,000 clones in its table, and around 90% of those were observed once. 6.5% of the sample lies in the top ten.

The chain uses TRBV21-1 and TRBJ2-7; the table gives TRBD2 as D, unverified against the DNA. TRBV21-1 is recorded as a pseudogene. The source material was peripheral blood. The sequence derives from a young man with active or convalescent COVID-19. Read as DNA, the sequence is TGTGCCAGCAGCACCCACCGGGGACTAGCGGGAGGATCCTACGAGCAGTACTTC. Its product reads: CASSTHRGLAGGSYEQYF.